The 3 T cell receptor beta chains below were found in one sample sequenced in a study of T cells after yellow fever vaccination. TCRdb independently ran MiXCR on the 5' RACE reads; one entry per CDR3 protein. Of about 350,000 distinct CDR3 sequences listed, roughly 8% are singletons. The specimen was PBMCs, collected about 41 days after the first yellow fever vaccination. The origin of the receptors is a young man who received the YFV17D yellow fever vaccine.

The CDR3, as DNA: TGTGCCAGCAGCTTCGGGGTGGAGCCCGGGGAGCTGTTTTTT. Translation: CASSFGVEPGELFF. The rearrangement joins TRBV7-9 to TRBJ2-2; the D gene is possibly TRBD2 (5 bases). From germline, CDR1 is SEHNR and CDR2 FQNEAQ (reference sequence). The CDR3 sequence is 14 residues long. V lost 3 bases, J lost 6 bases, and 11 bases lay in between. The full variable domain, its missing parts supplied by reference TRBV7-9 and TRBJ2-2, is DTGVSQNPRHKITKRGQNVTFRCDPISEHNRLYWYRQTLGQGPEFLTYFQNEAQLEKSRLLSDRFSAERPKGSFSTLEIQRTEQGDSAMYLCASSFGVEPGELFFGEGSRLTVL.

This clonotype has just a few counts. This chain links TRBV12-3 or TRBV12-4 with TRBJ1-6; D gene ambiguous. V dropped 1 base and J dropped 13 bases, with 5 bases sitting between them. This CDR3 contains 11 residues. CDR3 sequence: CASSLGGPLHF. CDR3 nucleotides: TGTGCCAGCAGTTTAGGAGGCCCCCTCCACTTT.

This clonotype was found many times. The chain couples TRBV5-1 to TRBJ2-5; D possibly corresponds to TRBD2 (6 bases). This CDR3 contains 14 residues. V was trimmed by 3 bases and J by 0 bases, leaving 9 bases between them. In germline, CDR1 is SGHRS, CDR2 YFSETQ. The CDR3 region has the DNA TGCGCCAGCAGCTATGGAGGGTACCAAGAGACCCAGTACTTC. This gives the protein CASSYGGYQETQYF.